This TCR beta chain emerged from a study of response to subunit inactivated influenza vaccine. Findings and caveats of the study: The study's authors posited that every seasonal influenza vaccination enlists few new T cells.

TCRdb re-analysed the RT-PCR reads in MiXCR, keeping a single row per CDR3 protein. The sample has about 530,000 distinct CDR3 sequences, about 11% seen once; the top ten hold roughly 10%. This clonotype was recorded a few times. The antigen is undetermined. CDR1 and CDR2 from the germline V gene are DFQATT and SNEGSKA (reference sequence). V lost 6 bases to trimming and J lost 4 bases, with 12 bases between them. The CDR3 is 13 amino acids. The V and J genes are TRBV20-1 and TRBJ2-2, with D tentatively TRBD1 (6 bases). The material sequenced was PBMCs from blood, taken on the day of vaccination. This receptor was obtained from a man aged 45 to 65 who received an inactivated influenza vaccine. The DNA of the CDR3 is TGCAGTGCGAGGGACACTCTCACCGGGGAGCTGTTTTTT. Protein sequence: CSARDTLTGELFF.